The 5 T cell receptor beta chains in this list originate from one sample, sequenced in a study of CD8 T cells in Susac syndrome. After extraction with the RNeasy kit, roughly 0.45 to 1 ug of the RNA was reverse transcribed using random hexamers. TCRdb itself ran the immunoSEQ multiplex PCR reads through MiXCR, one entry per CDR3 protein. This table holds around 170,000 distinct CDR3 sequences, around 95% found once. Sequenced sample: CD8+ T cells from PBMCs. The receptors here all came from a human donor with Susac syndrome.

This sequence joins TRBV7-8 and TRBJ2-7; 8 bases agree with TRBD1. CDR3 size: 15 residues. Unmatched junction bases numbered 6, after V lost 3 bases and J lost 2 bases. Germline V gives CDR1 SGHVS, CDR2 FQNEAQ. CDR3 loop: CASSLGRQGTYEQYF. Here the CDR3 DNA reads TGTGCCAGCAGCTTGGGCCGACAGGGGACCTACGAGCAGTACTTC. Based on the CDR3 plus reference TRBV7-8 and TRBJ2-7, the full variable domain is GAGVSQSPRYKVAKRGQDVALRCDPISGHVSLFWYQQALGQGPEFLTYFQNEAQLDKSGLPSDRFFAERPEGSVSTLKIQRTQQEDSAVYLCASSLGRQGTYEQYFGPGTRLTVT.

The rearrangement links TRBV28 to TRBJ2-3; tentatively, D is TRBD1 (5 bases). With 1 base removed from V and 6 bases from J, the gap between germline ends came to 8 bases. This CDR3 spans 13 amino acids. Germline V gene lookup returns CDR1 MDHEN and CDR2 SYDVKM. The CDR3 loop reads CASSLFQGDTQYF. In DNA form, the CDR3 reads TGTGCCAGCAGTTTATTCCAGGGTGATACGCAGTATTTT.

The gene calls are TRBV7-9 and TRBJ1-2, with 7 nucleotides matching TRBD1. The ends lost 10 bases at V and 8 bases at J; junction bases unmatched: 19. The CDR3 extends over 15 amino acids. Germline V gene sequence: CDR1 SEHNR, CDR2 FQNEAQ (reference sequence). The CDR3 nucleotides read TGTGCCACCCTTTTGTCGGGACAGCCCTCTGACGGCTACACCTTC. This codes for CATLLSGQPSDGYTF.

The chain's CDR3 is CASNLAGVYNEQFF. CDR3 bases: TGTGCCAGCAATCTAGCGGGGGTCTACAATGAGCAGTTCTTC. The rearrangement links TRBV12-3 or TRBV12-4 to TRBJ2-1, with TRBD2 matching over 10 bases. The CDR3 length is 14 residues. V shed 7 bases and J 3 bases; nucleotides not matched to a gene: 3.

This chain connects TRBV12-3 or TRBV12-4 to TRBJ1-5; weak D call: TRBD1 (6 bases). The CDR3 consists of 14 residues. Trimming stripped 6 bases from V and 6 bases from J, with 15 bases between. CDR3 protein: CASSPTGSRQPQHF. The CDR3 nucleotides are TGTGCCAGCAGCCCAACAGGGTCCCGTCAGCCCCAGCATTTT.